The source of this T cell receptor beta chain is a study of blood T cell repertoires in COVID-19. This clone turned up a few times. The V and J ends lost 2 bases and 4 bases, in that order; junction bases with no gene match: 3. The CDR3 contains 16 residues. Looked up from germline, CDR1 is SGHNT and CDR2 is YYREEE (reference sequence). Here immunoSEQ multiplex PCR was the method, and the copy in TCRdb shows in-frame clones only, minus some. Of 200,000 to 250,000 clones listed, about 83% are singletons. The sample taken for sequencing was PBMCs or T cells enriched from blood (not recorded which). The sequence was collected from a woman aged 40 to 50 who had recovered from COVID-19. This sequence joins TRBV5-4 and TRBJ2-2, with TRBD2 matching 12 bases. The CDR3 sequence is CASSFPGLAGTGELFF. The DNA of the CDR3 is TGTGCCAGCAGCTTCCCGGGACTAGCGGGCACCGGGGAGCTGTTTTTT.